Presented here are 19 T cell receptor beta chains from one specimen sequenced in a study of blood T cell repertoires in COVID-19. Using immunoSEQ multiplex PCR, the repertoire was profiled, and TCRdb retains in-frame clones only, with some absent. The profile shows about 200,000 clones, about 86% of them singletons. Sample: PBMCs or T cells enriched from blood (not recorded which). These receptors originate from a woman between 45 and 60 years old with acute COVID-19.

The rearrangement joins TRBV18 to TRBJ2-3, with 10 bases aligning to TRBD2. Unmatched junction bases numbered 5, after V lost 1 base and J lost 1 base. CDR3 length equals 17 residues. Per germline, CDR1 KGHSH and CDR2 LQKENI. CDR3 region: CASSPLVLAGGTDTQYF. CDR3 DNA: TGTGCCAGCTCACCACTAGTTCTAGCGGGGGGCACAGATACGCAGTATTTT.

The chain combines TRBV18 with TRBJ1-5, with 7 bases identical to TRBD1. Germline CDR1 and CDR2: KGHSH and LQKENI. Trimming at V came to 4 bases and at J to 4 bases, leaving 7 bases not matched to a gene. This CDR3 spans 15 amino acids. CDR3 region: CASSRRDSRNQPQHF. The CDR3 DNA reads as TGTGCCAGCTCACGTAGGGACAGCCGAAATCAGCCCCAGCATTTT.

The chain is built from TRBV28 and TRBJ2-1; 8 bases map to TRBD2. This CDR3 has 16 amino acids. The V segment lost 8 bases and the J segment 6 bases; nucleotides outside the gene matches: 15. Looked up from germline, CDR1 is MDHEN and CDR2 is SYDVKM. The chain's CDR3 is CASYPGSGSSFNEQFF. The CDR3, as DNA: TGTGCCAGCTACCCGGGGAGCGGGAGTTCTTTCAATGAGCAGTTCTTC.

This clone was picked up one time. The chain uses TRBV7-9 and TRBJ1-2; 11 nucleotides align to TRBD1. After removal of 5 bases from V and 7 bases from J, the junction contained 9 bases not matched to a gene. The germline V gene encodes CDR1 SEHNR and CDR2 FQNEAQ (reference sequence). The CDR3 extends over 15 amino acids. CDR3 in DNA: TGTGCCAGCAGCAGAGCCGGACAGGGGGCAGGTGGCTACACCTTC. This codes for CASSRAGQGAGGYTF.

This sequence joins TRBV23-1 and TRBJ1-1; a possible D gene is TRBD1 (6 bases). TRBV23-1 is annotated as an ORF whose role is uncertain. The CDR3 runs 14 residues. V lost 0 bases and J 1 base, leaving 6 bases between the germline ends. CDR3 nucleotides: TGCGCCAGCAGTCAATCGACAGGGAACACTGAAGCTTTCTTT. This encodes CASSQSTGNTEAFF.

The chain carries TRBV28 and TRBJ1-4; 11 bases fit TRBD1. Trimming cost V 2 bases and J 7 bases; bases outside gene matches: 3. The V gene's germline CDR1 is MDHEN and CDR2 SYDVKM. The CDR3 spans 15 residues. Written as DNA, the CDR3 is TGTGCCAGCAGTTTACCCGGGACAGGGGGTGAAAAACTGTTTTTT. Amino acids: CASSLPGTGGEKLFF.

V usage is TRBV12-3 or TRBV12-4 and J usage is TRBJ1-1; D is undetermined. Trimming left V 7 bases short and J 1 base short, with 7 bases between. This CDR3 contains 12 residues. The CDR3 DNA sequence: TGTGCCAGCATCCCGAGGAACACTGAAGCTTTCTTT. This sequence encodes CASIPRNTEAFF.

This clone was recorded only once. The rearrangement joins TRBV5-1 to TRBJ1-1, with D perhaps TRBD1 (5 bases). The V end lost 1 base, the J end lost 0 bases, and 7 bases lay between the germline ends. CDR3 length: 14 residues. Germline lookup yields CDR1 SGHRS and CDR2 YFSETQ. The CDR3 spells CASSLTGVNTEAFF. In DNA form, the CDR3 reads TGCGCCAGCAGCTTGACAGGAGTGAACACTGAAGCTTTCTTT.

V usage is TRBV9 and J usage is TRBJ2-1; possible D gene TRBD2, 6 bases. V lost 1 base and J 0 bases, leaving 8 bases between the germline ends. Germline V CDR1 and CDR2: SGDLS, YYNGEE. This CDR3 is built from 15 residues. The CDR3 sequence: CASSVRRDSYNEQFF. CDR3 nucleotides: TGTGCCAGCAGCGTAAGGCGGGACTCCTACAATGAGCAGTTCTTC.

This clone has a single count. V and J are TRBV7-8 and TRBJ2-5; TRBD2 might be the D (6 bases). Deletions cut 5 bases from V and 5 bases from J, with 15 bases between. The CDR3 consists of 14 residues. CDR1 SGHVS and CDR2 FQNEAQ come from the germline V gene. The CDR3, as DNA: TGTGCCAGCAGCCCCACGCGTGGGGGGGAGACCCAGTACTTC. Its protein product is CASSPTRGGETQYF.

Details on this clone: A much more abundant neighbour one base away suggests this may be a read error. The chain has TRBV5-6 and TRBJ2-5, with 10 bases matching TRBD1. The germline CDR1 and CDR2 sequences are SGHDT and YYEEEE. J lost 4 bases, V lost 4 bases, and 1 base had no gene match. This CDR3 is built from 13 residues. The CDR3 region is CASSRDRGETQYF. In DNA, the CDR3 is TGTGCCAGCAGCCGGGACAGGGGAGAGACCCAGTACTTC. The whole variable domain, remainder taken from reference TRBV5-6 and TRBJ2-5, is DAGVTQSPTHLIKTRGQQVTLRCSPKSGHDTVSWYQQALGQGPQFIFQYYEEEERQRGNFPDRFSGHQFPNYSSELNVNALLLGDSALYLCASSRDRGETQYFGPGTRLLVL.

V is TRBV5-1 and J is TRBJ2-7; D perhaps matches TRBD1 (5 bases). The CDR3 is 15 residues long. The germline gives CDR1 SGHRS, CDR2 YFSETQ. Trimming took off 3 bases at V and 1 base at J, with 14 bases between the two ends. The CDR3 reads CASSSGFPNSYEQYF. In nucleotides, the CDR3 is TGCGCCAGCAGCTCAGGGTTTCCCAATTCCTACGAGCAGTACTTC.

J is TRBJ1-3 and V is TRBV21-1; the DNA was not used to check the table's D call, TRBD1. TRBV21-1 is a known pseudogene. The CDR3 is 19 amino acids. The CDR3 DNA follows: TGTGCCAGCAGCAAAGGCGCCAGGGGGCCGGACCCCTCTGGAAACACCATATATTTT. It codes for CASSKGARGPDPSGNTIYF.

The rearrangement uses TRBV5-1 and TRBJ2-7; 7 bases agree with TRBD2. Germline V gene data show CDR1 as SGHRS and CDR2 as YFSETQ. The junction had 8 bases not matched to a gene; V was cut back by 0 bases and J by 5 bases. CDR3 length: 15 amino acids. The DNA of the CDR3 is TGCGCCAGCAGCTTGGGTGGCGGGAGAACAAACGAGCAGTACTTC. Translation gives CASSLGGGRTNEQYF.

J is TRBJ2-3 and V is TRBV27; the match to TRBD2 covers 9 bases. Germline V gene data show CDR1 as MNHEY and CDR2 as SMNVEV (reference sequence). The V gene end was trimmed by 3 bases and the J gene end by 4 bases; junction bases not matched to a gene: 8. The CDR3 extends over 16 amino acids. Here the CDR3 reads CASSFIAGDRPDTQYF. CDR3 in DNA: TGTGCCAGCAGTTTCATAGCGGGGGACCGCCCAGATACGCAGTATTTT.

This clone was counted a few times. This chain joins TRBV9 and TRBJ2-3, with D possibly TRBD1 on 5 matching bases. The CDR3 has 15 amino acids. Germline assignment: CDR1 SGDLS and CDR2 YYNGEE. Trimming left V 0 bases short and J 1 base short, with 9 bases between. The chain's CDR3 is CASSVAARGTDTQYF. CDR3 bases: TGTGCCAGCAGCGTAGCTGCCAGGGGCACAGATACGCAGTATTTT.

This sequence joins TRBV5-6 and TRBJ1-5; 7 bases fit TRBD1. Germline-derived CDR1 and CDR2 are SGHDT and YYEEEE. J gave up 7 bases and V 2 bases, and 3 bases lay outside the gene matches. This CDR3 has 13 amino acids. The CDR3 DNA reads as TGTGCCAGCAGCTTTACAGGGGTCCAGCCCCAGCATTTT. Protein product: CASSFTGVQPQHF.

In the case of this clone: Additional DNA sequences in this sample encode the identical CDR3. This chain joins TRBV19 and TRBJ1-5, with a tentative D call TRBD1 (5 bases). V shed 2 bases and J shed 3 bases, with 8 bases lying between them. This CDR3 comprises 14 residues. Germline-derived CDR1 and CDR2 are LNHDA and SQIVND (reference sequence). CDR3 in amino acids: CASSITGDNQPQHF. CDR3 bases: TGTGCCAGTAGTATAACGGGGGACAATCAGCCCCAGCATTTT.

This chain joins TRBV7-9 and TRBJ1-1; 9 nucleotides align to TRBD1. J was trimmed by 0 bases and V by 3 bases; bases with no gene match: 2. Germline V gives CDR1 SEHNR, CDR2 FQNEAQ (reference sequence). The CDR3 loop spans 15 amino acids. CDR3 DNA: TGTGCCAGCAGCTTCGGGGACAGGGTGAACACTGAAGCTTTCTTT. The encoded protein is CASSFGDRVNTEAFF.